These 32 T cell receptor beta chains share one sample of origin, sequenced in a study of vaccination effects on CD4 cells after COVID-19. The assay was immunoSEQ multiplex PCR, and TCRdb's table has in-frame clones only and misses some. The sample yields 35,000 to 40,000 clones, about 73% seen once. What these receptors recognize is not known. ViraFEST used viral peptide pools to expand antigen-specific CD4+ T cells before sequencing. Cells that had been cultured for roughly eleven days were the source of isolated CD4+ T cells. SARS-CoV-2 infection was confirmed by PCR in the person between March and December 2020. This material consisted of CD4+ T cells from PBMCs cultured with HCoV-NL63 spike peptides, taken before COVID-19 vaccination. These receptors were collected from a human donor who had a prior SARS-CoV-2 infection.

The V gene is TRBV2, the J gene TRBJ2-5; 9 bases are a match to TRBD2. CDR1 SNHLY and CDR2 FYNNEI come from the germline V gene. There are 14 residues in the CDR3. V was clipped by 4 bases and J by 5 bases; unmatched bases: 5. The CDR3 bases are TGTGCCAGCAGTGCGAATAGCGGGGGTGAGACCCAGTACTTC. Protein product: CASSANSGGETQYF.

The chain joins TRBV30 to TRBJ1-6; D is ambiguous. The CDR3 is 13 residues long. Germline V gene lookup returns CDR1 GTSNPN and CDR2 SVGIG (reference sequence). V shed 0 bases and J shed 4 bases, with 4 bases lying between them. The CDR3, as DNA: TGTGCCTGGAGTGTACAGTATAATTCACCCCTCCACTTT. Protein: CAWSVQYNSPLHF.

The rearrangement links TRBV9 to TRBJ2-3; D may be TRBD1 (6 bases). This CDR3 comprises 15 residues. Germline V CDR1 and CDR2: SGDLS, YYNGEE. Trimming took 0 bases from V and 6 from J, leaving 14 bases between them. CDR3 sequence: CASSVGLDQGDTQYF. The CDR3 region has the DNA TGTGCCAGCAGCGTAGGATTGGACCAGGGGGATACGCAGTATTTT.

This clone was counted a single time. This sequence joins TRBV2 and TRBJ1-5; perhaps TRBD1 as D (5 bases). The germline V gene encodes CDR1 SNHLY and CDR2 FYNNEI. Trimming removed 8 bases at V and 3 bases at J, with 11 bases between. This CDR3 comprises 13 residues. The CDR3 protein is CASDQGANQPQHF. The CDR3 coding sequence is TGTGCCAGCGATCAGGGAGCCAATCAGCCCCAGCATTTT.

This chain links TRBV2 with TRBJ1-2; D gene unclear. Looked up from germline, CDR1 is SNHLY and CDR2 is FYNNEI. Trimming shortened V by 4 bases and J by 8 bases, and 17 bases separated the two germline ends. The CDR3 extends over 14 amino acids. CDR3 loop: CASSVASQGVGYTF. The CDR3 coding sequence is TGTGCCAGCAGTGTTGCCTCCCAAGGAGTGGGCTACACCTTC.

This clone was observed once. The chain links TRBV28 to TRBJ1-5; D is uncertain. The CDR3 length is 12 residues. Germline V gene lookup returns CDR1 MDHEN and CDR2 SYDVKM. Trimming pared 8 bases from V and 9 bases from J, leaving 14 bases between. CDR3 DNA: TGTGCCAGCTCTCTTCGGGTTCCGCCCCAGCATTTT. It encodes CASSLRVPPQHF.

This sequence joins TRBV12-3 or TRBV12-4 and TRBJ1-4; TRBD1 aligns across 8 bases. This CDR3 spans 12 amino acids. V was clipped by 9 bases and J by 8 bases; unmatched bases: 5. This chain's CDR3 is CASRQGYEKLFF. Written as DNA, the CDR3 is TGTGCCAGTCGACAGGGGTACGAAAAACTGTTTTTT.

This clone was seen once. The chain couples TRBV23-1 to TRBJ2-7; unclear D gene. TRBV23-1 has ORF status, its function being uncertain. Trimming left V 1 base short and J 3 bases short, with 1 base between. This CDR3 has 11 amino acids. The CDR3 nucleotides read TGCGCCAGCAGTCAATTCTACGAGCAGTACTTC. Protein sequence: CASSQFYEQYF.

This clone appeared a few times. V usage is TRBV6-1 and J usage is TRBJ2-7; 8 bases line up with TRBD2. Trimming removed 2 bases from V and 3 bases from J; junction bases left unmatched: 9. The CDR3 is 16 residues long. CDR1 and CDR2 from the germline V gene are MNHNS and SASEGT. CDR3 protein: CASSEWIWGLGYEQYF. In nucleotides, the CDR3 is TGTGCCAGCAGTGAATGGATATGGGGACTAGGCTACGAGCAGTACTTC.

CDR3 nucleotide sequence: TGTGCCAGCAGTCCTAAGACAGGGTTCGGGGGCTACACCTTC. It codes for CASSPKTGFGGYTF. This chain links TRBV7-8 with TRBJ1-2; 7 bases align to TRBD1. Per the germline V gene, CDR1 is SGHVS and CDR2 is FQNEAQ. The CDR3 is 14 amino acids. Losses at the gene ends were 6 bases for V and 8 bases for J; bases not matched to a gene: 12.

The chain is built from TRBV9 and TRBJ1-3; no clear D. The germline gives CDR1 SGDLS, CDR2 YYNGEE. This CDR3 has 15 amino acids. Deletions cut 6 bases from V and 2 bases from J, with 15 bases between. CDR3 region: CASTPAGVPGNTIYF. In DNA form, the CDR3 reads TGTGCCAGCACCCCTGCCGGGGTCCCTGGAAACACCATATATTTT.

The chain employs TRBV4-1 and TRBJ2-6, with TRBD1 as a possible D gene (6 bases). CDR1 MGHRA and CDR2 YSYEKL come from the germline V gene. The CDR3 has 16 residues. V gave up 2 bases and J gave up 2 bases, with 10 bases separating them. The DNA of the CDR3 is TGCGCCAGCAGCCAATTACAGGGTACTGGGGCCAACGTCCTGACTTTC. Protein sequence: CASSQLQGTGANVLTF.

This sequence joins TRBV7-2 and TRBJ2-1; TRBD2 matches 10 bases. The CDR3 has 15 residues. J gave up 4 bases and V 1 base, and 1 base lay outside the gene matches. CDR1 SGHTA and CDR2 FQGNSA come from the germline V gene. CDR3 loop: CASSLDSGGYNEQFF. CDR3 in DNA: TGTGCCAGCAGCTTAGATAGCGGGGGGTACAATGAGCAGTTCTTC.

The chain links TRBV7-9 to TRBJ2-1; 11 bases fit TRBD2. The trim removed 4 bases at V and 0 bases at J, leaving 2 bases unmatched. This CDR3 is built from 16 residues. Germline CDR1 reads SEHNR; CDR2 reads FQNEAQ (reference sequence). The CDR3 region is CASSYSGRGSYNEQFF. The CDR3 DNA reads as TGTGCCAGCAGCTATAGCGGGAGGGGCTCCTACAATGAGCAGTTCTTC.

The rearrangement links TRBV7-9 to TRBJ2-1, with 14 nucleotides matching TRBD2. Germline loops: CDR1 SEHNR, CDR2 FQNEAQ (reference sequence). J gave up 15 bases and V 8 bases, and 9 bases lay outside the gene matches. The CDR3 loop spans 13 amino acids. CDR3 sequence: CASEGTSGGRWFF. DNA for the CDR3: TGTGCCAGCGAAGGGACTAGCGGGGGTAGGTGGTTCTTC.

CDR3 coding DNA: TGTGCCAGCAGTCTATCAGGTAAAAGGGCTTTCTTT. This codes for CASSLSGKRAFF. The chain uses TRBV6-5 and TRBJ1-1; D not certain. This CDR3 region has 12 residues. The germline CDR1 and CDR2 sequences are MNHEY and SVGAGI. V lost 5 bases and J lost 11, with 15 bases in between.

The chain couples TRBV7-9 to TRBJ1-3; D is uncertain. V was shortened by 5 bases and J by 1 base, with 9 bases between the two germline ends. This CDR3 has 14 residues. CDR1 and CDR2 from the germline V gene are SEHNR and FQNEAQ (reference sequence). The CDR3 coding sequence is TGTGCCAGCAGCCCGGGTACTTCTGGAAACACCATATATTTT. Translating it yields CASSPGTSGNTIYF.

This CDR3 reads CASSITGTGAYEQYF. The DNA for the CDR3 is TGTGCCAGCAGTATCACCGGGACAGGAGCCTACGAGCAGTACTTC. The chain links TRBV28 to TRBJ2-7; TRBD1 matches at 8 bases. The CDR3 is 15 residues long. Per the germline V gene, CDR1 is MDHEN and CDR2 is SYDVKM. Trimming cost V 5 bases and J 2 bases; bases outside gene matches: 8. Together with reference TRBV28 and TRBJ2-7, the CDR3 gives the full variable domain: DVKVTQSSRYLVKRTGEKVFLECVQDMDHENMFWYRQDPGLGLRLIYFSYDVKMKEKGDIPEGYSVSREKKERFSLILESASTNQTSMYLCASSITGTGAYEQYFGPGTRLTVT.

The CDR3 nucleotides are TGTGCCAGCAGCGTAGGCCCTAGCGGGAGTTTCTGGGCCGGGGAGCTGTTTTTT. This encodes CASSVGPSGSFWAGELFF. This sequence joins TRBV9 and TRBJ2-2, with 10 bases matching TRBD2. With 0 bases clipped from V and 6 bases from J, the junction kept 11 bases outside the gene matches. In germline, CDR1 is SGDLS, CDR2 YYNGEE. This CDR3 comprises 18 residues.

The chain employs TRBV5-1 and TRBJ2-7; tentative D call: TRBD2 (5 bases). The V end lost 4 bases, the J end lost 3 bases, and 11 bases lay between the germline ends. CDR1 and CDR2 from the germline V gene are SGHRS and YFSETQ. This CDR3 is built from 13 residues. CDR3 loop: CASSEGSYYEQYF. CDR3 in DNA: TGCGCCAGCAGCGAGGGTAGTTACTACGAGCAGTACTTC. The variable domain in full, completed from reference TRBV5-1 and TRBJ2-7, reads KAGVTQTPRYLIKTRGQQVTLSCSPISGHRSVSWYQQTPGQGLQFLFEYFSETQRNKGNFPGRFSGRQFSNSRSEMNVSTLELGDSALYLCASSEGSYYEQYFGPGTRLTVT.

The chain carries TRBV6-5 and TRBJ1-1; TRBD1 might be the D (6 bases). The CDR3 has 15 residues. Germline values: CDR1 MNHEY, CDR2 SVGAGI. Trimming pared 7 bases from V and 1 base from J, leaving 16 bases between. CDR3 in amino acids: CASNPLGGKNTEAFF. As DNA, the CDR3 is TGTGCCAGCAACCCCCTCGGGGGCAAGAACACTGAAGCTTTCTTT.

J is TRBJ1-2 and V is TRBV4-2; TRBD1 is a possible D gene (5 bases). This CDR3 spans 14 amino acids. The germline V gene has CDR1 LGHNA and CDR2 YNFKEQ. Trimming shortened V by 0 bases and J by 2 bases, and 7 bases separated the two germline ends. The CDR3 protein is CASSQDPGNYGYTF. The CDR3 DNA follows: TGTGCCAGCAGCCAAGATCCAGGGAACTATGGCTACACCTTC.

V and J are TRBV7-8 and TRBJ2-1, with D perhaps given as TRBD1 or TRBD2 (6 bases each). The CDR3 totals 16 residues. V lost 7 bases to trimming and J lost 1 base, with 17 bases between them. CDR1 is SGHVS, CDR2 FQNEAQ, per germline. The CDR3 sequence: CASTIRGGRSYNEQFF. The CDR3 DNA reads as TGTGCCAGCACCATCAGAGGGGGGCGGTCCTACAATGAGCAGTTCTTC.

The chain couples TRBV11-3 to TRBJ2-5; TRBD2 aligns across 11 bases. The CDR3 length is 16 residues. Germline V lookup: CDR1 SGHNT, CDR2 YENEEA. V dropped 3 bases and J dropped 4; count of bases not matched to a gene: 7. CDR3: CASSLVAGGRGETQYF. CDR3 nucleotide sequence: TGTGCCAGCAGCTTGGTAGCGGGAGGGCGGGGAGAGACCCAGTACTTC. Filled out from reference TRBV11-3 and TRBJ2-5, the complete variable domain reads EAGVVQSPRYKIIEKKQPVAFWCNPISGHNTLYWYLQNLGQGPELLIRYENEEAVDDSQLPKDRFSAERLKGVDSTLKIQPAELGDSAVYLCASSLVAGGRGETQYFGPGTRLLVL.

The rearrangement links TRBV18 to TRBJ2-7; perhaps TRBD2 as D (5 bases). V lost 3 bases and J 3 bases, leaving 12 bases between the germline ends. Germline CDR1 and CDR2: KGHSH and LQKENI. The CDR3 is 14 residues long. The CDR3 nucleotides read TGTGCCAGCTCACCGGGTACGGGGAACTACGAGCAGTACTTC. Residues: CASSPGTGNYEQYF. Full variable domain (remainder filled in from reference TRBV18 and TRBJ2-7): NAGVMQNPRHLVRRRGQEARLRCSPMKGHSHVYWYRQLPEEGLKFMVYLQKENIIDESGMPKERFSAEFPKEGPSILRIQQVVRGDSAAYFCASSPGTGNYEQYFGPGTRLTVT.

This chain connects TRBV15 to TRBJ2-7, with D perhaps matching TRBD2 (6 bases). The CDR3 is 15 residues long. Germline CDR1 is LNHNV and CDR2 is YYDKDF (reference sequence). Trimming stripped 4 bases from V and 6 bases from J, with 19 bases between. Here the CDR3 reads CATSTSGGGVREQYF. Written as DNA, the CDR3 is TGTGCCACCAGCACATCCGGGGGTGGGGTACGCGAGCAGTACTTC. Complete variable domain (other parts from reference TRBV15 and TRBJ2-7): DAMVIQNPRYQVTQFGKPVTLSCSQTLNHNVMYWYQQKSSQAPKLLFHYYDKDFNNEADTPDNFQSRRPNTSFCFLDIRSPGLGDTAMYLCATSTSGGGVREQYFGPGTRLTVT.

The rearrangement links TRBV5-1 to TRBJ2-3; D call uncertain. Trimming removed 6 bases at V and 0 bases at J, with 11 bases between. The germline V gene has CDR1 SGHRS and CDR2 YFSETQ. The CDR3 runs 14 residues. The CDR3 nucleotides are TGCGCCAGCACCCTCGCCGCCAGCACAGATACGCAGTATTTT. It codes for CASTLAASTDTQYF. Based on the CDR3 plus reference TRBV5-1 and TRBJ2-3, the full variable domain is KAGVTQTPRYLIKTRGQQVTLSCSPISGHRSVSWYQQTPGQGLQFLFEYFSETQRNKGNFPGRFSGRQFSNSRSEMNVSTLELGDSALYLCASTLAASTDTQYFGPGTRLTVL.

CDR3 in amino acids: CAIRIQGGDYGYTF. The CDR3 DNA sequence: TGTGCCATCAGGATACAGGGGGGCGACTATGGCTACACCTTC. The chain uses TRBV10-3 and TRBJ1-2; 8 positions agree with TRBD1. The CDR3 loop spans 14 amino acids. Germline loops: CDR1 ENHRY, CDR2 SYGVKD. J was trimmed by 3 bases and V by 6 bases; bases with no gene match: 6.

This chain links TRBV3-1 (or the pseudogene TRBV3-2) with TRBJ2-5, with 9 bases that match TRBD1. CDR1 LGHDT and CDR2 YNNKEL come from the germline V gene (reference sequence). This CDR3 is built from 17 residues. V lost 10 bases to trimming and J lost 5 bases; unmatched junction nucleotides: 20. The CDR3 DNA reads as TGTGCCACCACCGTGCCGTGGGGACAGGGTTGTCAGGAGACCCAGTACTTC. It is translated as CATTVPWGQGCQETQYF.

The chain employs TRBV24-1 and TRBJ2-2; 7 positions match TRBD2. Unmatched junction bases numbered 3, after V lost 6 bases and J lost 3 bases. This CDR3 has 14 amino acids. The germline gives CDR1 KGHDR, CDR2 SFDVKD. The CDR3 here is CATSLSGDTGELFF. The CDR3 nucleotides read TGTGCCACCAGTTTAAGCGGGGACACCGGGGAGCTGTTTTTT.

This clone was detected once. This sequence joins TRBV19 and TRBJ1-1; 11 bases line up with TRBD1. The CDR3 runs 14 residues. V gave up 7 bases and J gave up 7 bases; unmatched junction bases: 8. Germline loops: CDR1 LNHDA, CDR2 SQIVND (reference sequence). The CDR3 region has the DNA TGTGCCAGTAAAATGGGACAGGGGGGAATTGAAGCTTTCTTT. It translates to CASKMGQGGIEAFF.

The V call is TRBV12-2, the J call TRBJ2-3; the D segment call TRBD2 is taken from the table without a DNA check. TRBV12-2 has pseudogene status. The CDR3 is 19 residues long. CDR3 nucleotides: TGTGCAAGTCGCTTCGAATCTTTGCCGCGGGAGATGAGCACAGATACGCAGTATTTT. Translation gives CASRFESLPREMSTDTQYF.